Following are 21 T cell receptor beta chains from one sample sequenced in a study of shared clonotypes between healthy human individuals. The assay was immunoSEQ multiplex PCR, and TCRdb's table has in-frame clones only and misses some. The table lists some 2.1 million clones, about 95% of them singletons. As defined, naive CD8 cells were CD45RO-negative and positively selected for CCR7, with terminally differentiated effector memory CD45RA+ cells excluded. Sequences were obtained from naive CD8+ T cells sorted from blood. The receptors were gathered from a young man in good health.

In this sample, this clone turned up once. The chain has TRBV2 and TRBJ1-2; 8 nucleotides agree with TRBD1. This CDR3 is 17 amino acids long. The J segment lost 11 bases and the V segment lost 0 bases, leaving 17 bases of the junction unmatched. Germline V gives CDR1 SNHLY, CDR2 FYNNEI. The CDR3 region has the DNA TGTGCCAGCAGTGAAGCGCTACTGGCAGGGGGCCAATTGGGTTACACCTTC. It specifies CASSEALLAGGQLGYTF.

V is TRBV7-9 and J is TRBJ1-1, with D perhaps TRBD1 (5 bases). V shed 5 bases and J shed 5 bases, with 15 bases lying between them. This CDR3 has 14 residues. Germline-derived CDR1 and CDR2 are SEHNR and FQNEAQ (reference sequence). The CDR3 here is CASSGRGRWTEAFF. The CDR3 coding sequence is TGTGCCAGCAGCGGAAGGGGTAGGTGGACTGAAGCTTTCTTT. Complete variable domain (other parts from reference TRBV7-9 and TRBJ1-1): DTGVSQNPRHKITKRGQNVTFRCDPISEHNRLYWYRQTLGQGPEFLTYFQNEAQLEKSRLLSDRFSAERPKGSFSTLEIQRTEQGDSAMYLCASSGRGRWTEAFFGQGTRLTVV.

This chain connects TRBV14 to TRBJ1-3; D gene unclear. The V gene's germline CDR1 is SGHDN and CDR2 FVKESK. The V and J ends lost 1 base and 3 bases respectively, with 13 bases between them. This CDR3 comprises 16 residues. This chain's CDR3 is CASSQGGRGFGNTIYF. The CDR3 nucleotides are TGTGCCAGCAGCCAAGGAGGTCGAGGTTTTGGAAACACCATATATTTT. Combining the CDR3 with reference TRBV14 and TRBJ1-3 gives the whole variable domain EAGVTQFPSHSVIEKGQTVTLRCDPISGHDNLYWYRRVMGKEIKFLLHFVKESKQDESGMPNNRFLAERTGGTYSTLKVQPAELEDSGVYFCASSQGGRGFGNTIYFGEGSWLTVV.

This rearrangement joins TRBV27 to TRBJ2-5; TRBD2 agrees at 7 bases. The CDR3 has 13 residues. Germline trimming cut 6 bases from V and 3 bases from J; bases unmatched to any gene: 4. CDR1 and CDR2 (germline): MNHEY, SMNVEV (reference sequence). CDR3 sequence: CASSGGSEETQYF. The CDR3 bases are TGTGCCAGCAGCGGGGGGTCCGAAGAGACCCAGTACTTC.

Written as DNA, the CDR3 is TGTGCCAGCAGTTCGAGCGGGGGCACCTACAATGAGCAGTTCTTC. Translating gives CASSSSGGTYNEQFF. The chain recombines TRBV27 with TRBJ2-1, with 8 bases aligning to TRBD2. The CDR3 is made up of 15 amino acids. V lost 4 bases to trimming and J lost 2 bases; unmatched junction nucleotides: 4. Germline V gene sequence: CDR1 MNHEY, CDR2 SMNVEV (reference sequence).

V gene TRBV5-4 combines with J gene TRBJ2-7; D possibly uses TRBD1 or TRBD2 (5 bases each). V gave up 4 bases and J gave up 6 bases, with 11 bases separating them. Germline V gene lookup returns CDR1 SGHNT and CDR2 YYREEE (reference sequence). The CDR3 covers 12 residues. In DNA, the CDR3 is TGTGCCAGCAGCGCCACAGGAGGCGAGCAGTACTTC. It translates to CASSATGGEQYF.

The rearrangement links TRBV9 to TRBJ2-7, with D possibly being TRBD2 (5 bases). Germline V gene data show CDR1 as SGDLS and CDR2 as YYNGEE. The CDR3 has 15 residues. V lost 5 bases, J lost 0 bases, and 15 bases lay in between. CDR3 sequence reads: CASSSTSFSSYEQYF. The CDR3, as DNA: TGTGCCAGCAGTTCAACTAGTTTTAGCTCCTACGAGCAGTACTTC.

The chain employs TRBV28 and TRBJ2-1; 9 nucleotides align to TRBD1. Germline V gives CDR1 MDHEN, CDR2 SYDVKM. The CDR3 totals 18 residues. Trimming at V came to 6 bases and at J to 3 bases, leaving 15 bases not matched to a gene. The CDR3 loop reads CASSSDRGNPFRYNEQFF. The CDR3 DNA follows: TGTGCCAGCAGCTCGGACAGGGGCAACCCCTTTCGCTACAATGAGCAGTTCTTC.

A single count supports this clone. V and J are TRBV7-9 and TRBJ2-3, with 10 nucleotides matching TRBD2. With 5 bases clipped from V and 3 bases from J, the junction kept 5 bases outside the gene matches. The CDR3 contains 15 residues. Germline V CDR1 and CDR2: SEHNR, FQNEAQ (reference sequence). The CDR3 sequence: CASSGIAGGTDTQYF. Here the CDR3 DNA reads TGTGCCAGCAGCGGCATAGCGGGGGGTACAGATACGCAGTATTTT. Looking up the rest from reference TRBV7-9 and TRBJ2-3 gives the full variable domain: DTGVSQNPRHKITKRGQNVTFRCDPISEHNRLYWYRQTLGQGPEFLTYFQNEAQLEKSRLLSDRFSAERPKGSFSTLEIQRTEQGDSAMYLCASSGIAGGTDTQYFGPGTRLTVL.

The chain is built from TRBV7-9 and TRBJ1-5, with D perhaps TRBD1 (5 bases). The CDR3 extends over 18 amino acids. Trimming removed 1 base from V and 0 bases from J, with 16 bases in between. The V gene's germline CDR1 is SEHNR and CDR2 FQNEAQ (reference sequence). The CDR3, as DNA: TGTGCCAGCAGCTTAGAGGAATGGGGGATCGGTAGCAATCAGCCCCAGCATTTT. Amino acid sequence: CASSLEEWGIGSNQPQHF. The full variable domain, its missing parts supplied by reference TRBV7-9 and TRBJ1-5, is DTGVSQNPRHKITKRGQNVTFRCDPISEHNRLYWYRQTLGQGPEFLTYFQNEAQLEKSRLLSDRFSAERPKGSFSTLEIQRTEQGDSAMYLCASSLEEWGIGSNQPQHFGDGTRLSIL.

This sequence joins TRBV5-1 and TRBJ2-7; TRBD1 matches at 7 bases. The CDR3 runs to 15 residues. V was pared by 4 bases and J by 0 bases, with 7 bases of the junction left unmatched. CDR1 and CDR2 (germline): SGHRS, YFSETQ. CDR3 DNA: TGCGCCAGCAGCGAGGGACAGCTCAGCTCCTACGAGCAGTACTTC. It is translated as CASSEGQLSSYEQYF.

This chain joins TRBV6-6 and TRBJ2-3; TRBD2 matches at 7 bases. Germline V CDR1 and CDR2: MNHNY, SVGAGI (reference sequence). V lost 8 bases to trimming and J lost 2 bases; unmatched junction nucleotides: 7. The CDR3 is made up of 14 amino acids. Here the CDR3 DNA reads TGTGCCAGCGATACTAGCGACCCCACAGATACGCAGTATTTT. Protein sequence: CASDTSDPTDTQYF.

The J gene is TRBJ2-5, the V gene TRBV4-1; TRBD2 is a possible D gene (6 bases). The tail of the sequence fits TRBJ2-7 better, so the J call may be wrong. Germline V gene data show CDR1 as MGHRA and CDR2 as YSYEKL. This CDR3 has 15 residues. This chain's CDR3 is CASSQGRGASYEQYF. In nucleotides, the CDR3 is TGCGCCAGCAGCCAAGGGAGGGGCGCCTCCTACGAGCAGTACTTC.

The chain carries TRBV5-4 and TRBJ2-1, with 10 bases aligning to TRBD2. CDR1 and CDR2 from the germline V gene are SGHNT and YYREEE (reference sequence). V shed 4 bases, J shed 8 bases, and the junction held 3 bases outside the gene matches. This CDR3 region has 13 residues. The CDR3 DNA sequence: TGTGCCAGCAGCCTCGGACTAGCGGATGAGCAGTTCTTC. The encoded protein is CASSLGLADEQFF. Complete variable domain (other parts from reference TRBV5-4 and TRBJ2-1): ETGVTQSPTHLIKTRGQQVTLRCSSQSGHNTVSWYQQALGQGPQFIFQYYREEENGRGNFPPRFSGLQFPNYSSELNVNALELDDSALYLCASSLGLADEQFFGPGTRLTVL.

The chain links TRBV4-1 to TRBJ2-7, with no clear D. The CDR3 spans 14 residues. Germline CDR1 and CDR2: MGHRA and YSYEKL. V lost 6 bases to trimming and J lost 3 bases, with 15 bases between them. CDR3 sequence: CASSSRLGGYEQYF. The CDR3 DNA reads TGCGCCAGCAGTTCTAGACTGGGCGGCTACGAGCAGTACTTC.

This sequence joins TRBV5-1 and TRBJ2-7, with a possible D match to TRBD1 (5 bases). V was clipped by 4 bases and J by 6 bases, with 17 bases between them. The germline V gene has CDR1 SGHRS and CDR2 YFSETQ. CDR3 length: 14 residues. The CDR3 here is CASSAPGLTSEQYF. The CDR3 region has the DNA TGCGCCAGCAGCGCCCCAGGGCTAACCTCCGAGCAGTACTTC.

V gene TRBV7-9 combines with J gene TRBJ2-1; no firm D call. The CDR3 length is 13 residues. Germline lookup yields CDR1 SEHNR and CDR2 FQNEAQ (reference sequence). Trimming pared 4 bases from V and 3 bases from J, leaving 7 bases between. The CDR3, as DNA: TGTGCCAGCAGCTCGTTCGGCTACAATGAGCAGTTCTTC. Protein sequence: CASSSFGYNEQFF.

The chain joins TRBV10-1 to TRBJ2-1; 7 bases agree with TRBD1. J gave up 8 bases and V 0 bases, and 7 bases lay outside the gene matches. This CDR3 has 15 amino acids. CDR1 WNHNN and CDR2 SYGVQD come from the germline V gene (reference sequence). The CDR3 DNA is TGCGCCAGCAGTGAGTCGGGACAGCGAGGCGATGAGCAGTTCTTC. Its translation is CASSESGQRGDEQFF.

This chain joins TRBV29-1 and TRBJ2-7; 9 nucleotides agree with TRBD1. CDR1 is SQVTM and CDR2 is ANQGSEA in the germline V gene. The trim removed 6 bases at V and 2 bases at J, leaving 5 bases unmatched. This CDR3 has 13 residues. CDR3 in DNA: TGCAGCGTAGGGACAGGGATTCCCTACGAGCAGTACTTC. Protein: CSVGTGIPYEQYF.

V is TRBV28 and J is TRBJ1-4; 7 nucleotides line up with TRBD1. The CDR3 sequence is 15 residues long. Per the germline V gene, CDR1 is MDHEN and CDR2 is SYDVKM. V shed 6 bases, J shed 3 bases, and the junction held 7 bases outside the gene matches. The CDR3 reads CASRERQGPNEKLFF. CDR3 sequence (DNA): TGTGCCAGCAGAGAGAGACAGGGACCTAATGAAAAACTGTTTTTT.

The CDR3 region is CASSRGDSAGGEDGYTF. CDR3 sequence (DNA): TGTGCCAGCAGCCGCGGCGATTCGGCAGGGGGCGAGGATGGCTACACCTTC. The chain has TRBV5-4 and TRBJ1-2, with 8 nucleotides matching TRBD1. Germline V CDR1 and CDR2: SGHNT, YYREEE (reference sequence). This CDR3 is 17 amino acids long. V lost 4 bases, J lost 6 bases, and 17 bases stayed unmatched.